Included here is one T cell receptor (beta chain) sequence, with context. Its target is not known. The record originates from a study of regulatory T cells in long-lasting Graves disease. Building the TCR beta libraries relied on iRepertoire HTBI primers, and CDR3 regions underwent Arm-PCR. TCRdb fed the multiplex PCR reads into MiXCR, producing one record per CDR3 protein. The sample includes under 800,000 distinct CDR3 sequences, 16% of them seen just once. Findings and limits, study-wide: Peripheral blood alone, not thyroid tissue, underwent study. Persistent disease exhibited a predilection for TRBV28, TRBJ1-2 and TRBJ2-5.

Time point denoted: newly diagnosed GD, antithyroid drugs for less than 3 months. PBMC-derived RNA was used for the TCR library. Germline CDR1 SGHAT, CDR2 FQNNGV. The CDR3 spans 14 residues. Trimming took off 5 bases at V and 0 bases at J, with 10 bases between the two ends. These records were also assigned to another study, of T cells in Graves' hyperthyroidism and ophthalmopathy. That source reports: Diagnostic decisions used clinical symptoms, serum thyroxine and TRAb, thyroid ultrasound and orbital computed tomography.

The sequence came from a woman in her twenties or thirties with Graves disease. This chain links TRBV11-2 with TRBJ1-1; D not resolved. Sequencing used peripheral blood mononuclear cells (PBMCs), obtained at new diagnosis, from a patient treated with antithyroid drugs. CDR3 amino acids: CASSPGFLNTEAFF. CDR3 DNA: TGTGCCAGCAGCCCGGGGTTCTTGAACACTGAAGCTTTCTTT.